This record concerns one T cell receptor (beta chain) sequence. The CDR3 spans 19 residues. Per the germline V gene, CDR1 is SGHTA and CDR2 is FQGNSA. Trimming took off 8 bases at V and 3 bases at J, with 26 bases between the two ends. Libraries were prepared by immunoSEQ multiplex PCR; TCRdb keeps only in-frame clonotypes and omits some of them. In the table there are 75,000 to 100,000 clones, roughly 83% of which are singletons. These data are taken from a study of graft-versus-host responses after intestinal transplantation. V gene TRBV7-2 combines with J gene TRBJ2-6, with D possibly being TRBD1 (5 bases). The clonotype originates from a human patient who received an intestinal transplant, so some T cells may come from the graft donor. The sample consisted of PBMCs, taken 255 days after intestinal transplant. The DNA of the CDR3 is TGTGCCAGCTCTCGTCAGGGTACGGCCTCCCGGAGTGGGGCCAACGTCCTGACTTTC. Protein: CASSRQGTASRSGANVLTF.